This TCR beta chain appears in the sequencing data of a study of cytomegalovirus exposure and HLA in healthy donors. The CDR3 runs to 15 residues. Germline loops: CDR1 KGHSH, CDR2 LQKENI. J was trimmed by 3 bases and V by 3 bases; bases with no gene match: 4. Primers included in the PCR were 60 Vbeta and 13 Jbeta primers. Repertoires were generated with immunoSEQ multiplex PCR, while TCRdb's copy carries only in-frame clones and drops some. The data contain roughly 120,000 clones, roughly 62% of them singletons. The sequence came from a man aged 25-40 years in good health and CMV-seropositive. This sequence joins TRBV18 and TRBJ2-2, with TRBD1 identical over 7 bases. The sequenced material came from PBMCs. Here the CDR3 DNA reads TGTGCCAGCTCACCGGACAGGTCCCACACCGGGGAGCTGTTTTTT. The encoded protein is CASSPDRSHTGELFF.